The T cell receptor beta chain under discussion was sequenced for a study of T cell responses to AZD1222 COVID-19 vaccine. Study-level background: The analysis combined second doses at about 4 or about 12 weeks.

Study-wide results and caveats: Spike as a whole was targeted by vaccine-associated CD4 TCRs, dominant at 160-218 and 743-854. Receipt of two AZD1222 doses was followed by a rise in Spike-specific TCR breadth and depth. Seropositive AZD1222 recipients at baseline numbered only 6 or 7.

Note on this clone: Its antigen is as yet unknown.

Germline values: CDR1 MRHNA, CDR2 SNTAGT. Trimming removed 3 bases from V and 6 bases from J, with 9 bases in between. This CDR3 is built from 13 residues. TCRdb keeps only in-frame clones here, not all; method: immunoSEQ multiplex PCR. The table shows around 90,000 clones, with 86% occurring only once. The chain carries TRBV6-4 and TRBJ1-5; weak D call: TRBD1 (5 bases). The source was peripheral blood, collected on day 0 of AZD1222 vaccination. This sequence was found in an adult in good health. The CDR3: CASSEQVSQPQHF. The CDR3, as DNA: TGTGCCAGCAGTGAACAGGTTAGTCAGCCCCAGCATTTT.